This note documents a single T cell receptor beta chain sequence. The sample belongs to a study of T cell changes during pregnancy in multiple sclerosis. V shed 8 bases and J shed 2 bases, with 19 bases lying between them. CDR1 is MNHEY and CDR2 is SVGAGI in the germline V gene. This CDR3 is built from 15 residues. TCRdb's table, derived via immunoSEQ multiplex PCR, lists solely in-frame clones and lacks some. This sample has more than 100,000 clones, with 85% to 95% found just once. The chain uses TRBV6-5 and TRBJ2-7; tentatively, D is TRBD2 (6 bases). The source is a female donor with multiple sclerosis, enrolled in a pregnancy study. Sequences were derived from peripheral blood, sampled after pregnancy. The CDR3 here is CASLGTGEGPYEQYF. The CDR3 DNA is TGTGCCAGCTTAGGTACGGGGGAAGGACCCTACGAGCAGTACTTC.